Below, 24 T cell receptor beta chains from the same sample are listed, as sequenced in a study of shared clonotypes between healthy human individuals. Naive CD8 cells lacked CD45RO and underwent positive selection for CCR7, leaving out terminally differentiated effector memory CD45RA+ cells. Method: immunoSEQ multiplex PCR; TCRdb's copy keeps in-frame clones and lacks some. This repertoire shows about 2.1 million clones, about 93% found once; its top ten account for more than 1.5%. The sample taken for sequencing was naive CD8+ T cells from PBMCs. These receptors were taken from a man aged 18 to 30 in good health. Some clones in this sample may be carry-over from other donors' samples.

J is TRBJ1-2 and V is TRBV5-1; 9 bases align to TRBD1. V lost 3 bases to trimming and J lost 4 bases; unmatched junction nucleotides: 7. The CDR3 contains 15 residues. Per the germline V gene, CDR1 is SGHRS and CDR2 is YFSETQ. The CDR3 DNA is TGCGCCAGCAGCTCGGCCGGACAGGGGAGCTATGGCTACACCTTC. Its protein product is CASSSAGQGSYGYTF.

The V call is TRBV6-5, the J call TRBJ2-7; tentatively, D is TRBD1 (6 bases). The CDR3 covers 15 residues. The ends were cut back, 4 bases at V and 2 bases at J, with 15 bases in the middle. Germline loops: CDR1 MNHEY, CDR2 SVGAGI. CDR3 sequence reads: CASSSDYRGTYEQYF. CDR3 coding DNA: TGTGCCAGCAGTTCCGATTATAGGGGGACCTACGAGCAGTACTTC.

For this clone: Other DNA sequences in this sample translate to the same CDR3. The chain joins TRBV7-9 to TRBJ2-2, with a possible D match to TRBD1 (6 bases). Germline CDR1 and CDR2: SEHNR and FQNEAQ (reference sequence). This CDR3 is 15 amino acids long. Trimming removed 5 bases at V and 2 bases at J, with 12 bases between. The CDR3 bases are TGTGCCAGCAGCCCCCGGACAGTAAACACCGGGGAGCTGTTTTTT. Its translation is CASSPRTVNTGELFF.

The chain couples TRBV7-9 to TRBJ1-2, with 7 bases identical to TRBD1. V trimming: 5 bases; J trimming: 2 bases; junction bases outside the gene matches: 14. Per germline, CDR1 SEHNR and CDR2 FQNEAQ (reference sequence). The CDR3 totals 17 residues. CDR3 loop: CASSPPRAGGPNYGYTF. The CDR3 nucleotides are TGTGCCAGCAGCCCCCCGCGGGCAGGGGGTCCCAACTATGGCTACACCTTC.

The V gene is TRBV4-3, the J gene TRBJ2-3; 8 positions agree with TRBD1. The germline gives CDR1 LGHNA, CDR2 YSLEER. After removal of 2 bases from V and 8 bases from J, the junction contained 18 bases not matched to a gene. The CDR3 is 18 amino acids. CDR3 sequence (DNA): TGCGCCAGCAGCCAACTTACCGGGACAGGCGACTTTCGTGGTACGCAGTATTTT. Protein product: CASSQLTGTGDFRGTQYF.

This chain connects TRBV27 to TRBJ1-5; D is possibly TRBD1 (5 bases). Germline CDR1 and CDR2: MNHEY and SMNVEV (reference sequence). This CDR3 contains 17 residues. Trimming removed 7 bases from V and 2 bases from J, with 21 bases in between. In DNA, the CDR3 is TGTGCCAGCAATCCCGGACGGGGGGTGATTTGCAATCAGCCCCAGCATTTT. This translates into CASNPGRGVICNQPQHF.

The V call is TRBV28, the J call TRBJ1-2; D call uncertain. Germline assignment: CDR1 MDHEN and CDR2 SYDVKM. The CDR3 runs 18 residues. V lost 2 bases, J lost 0 bases, and 19 bases lay in between. CDR3 residues: CASSLTRQDAPSNYGYTF. The CDR3, as DNA: TGTGCCAGCAGTTTAACGAGGCAGGACGCTCCCTCTAACTATGGCTACACCTTC.

V and J are TRBV7-8 and TRBJ1-2; no definite D call. V shed 1 base and J shed 4 bases, with 10 bases lying between them. The CDR3 is 14 amino acids. Germline V gives CDR1 SGHVS, CDR2 FQNEAQ. The CDR3 region has the DNA TGTGCCAGCAGCTTAGTGGAGGAGGCCTATGGCTACACCTTC. This translates into CASSLVEEAYGYTF.

This rearrangement joins TRBV27 to TRBJ1-1; D not resolved. This CDR3 spans 13 amino acids. Trimming took 0 bases from V and 6 from J, leaving 8 bases between them. Germline CDR1 and CDR2: MNHEY and SMNVEV (reference sequence). Here the CDR3 reads CASSLSPQSEAFF. For the CDR3, the DNA is TGTGCCAGCAGTTTATCCCCCCAGTCTGAAGCTTTCTTT.

V usage is TRBV18 and J usage is TRBJ2-1; possible D gene TRBD1, 6 bases. This CDR3 has 14 residues. Germline CDR1 and CDR2: KGHSH and LQKENI. Trimming cost V 5 bases and J 4 bases, with 12 bases left between them. The CDR3 nucleotides read TGTGCCAGCTCATCACAGGGCCTATACAATGAGCAGTTCTTC. Protein sequence: CASSSQGLYNEQFF.

This sequence joins TRBV7-9 and TRBJ2-5; D unresolved. The V gene lost 5 bases and the J gene lost 0 bases, with 13 bases spanning the gap. Germline CDR1 reads SEHNR; CDR2 reads FQNEAQ (reference sequence). The CDR3 is 15 residues long. In nucleotides, the CDR3 is TGTGCCAGCAGCACAAGTGGCAGGTACCAAGAGACCCAGTACTTC. It translates to CASSTSGRYQETQYF. The full variable domain, completed using reference TRBV7-9 and TRBJ2-5, is DTGVSQNPRHKITKRGQNVTFRCDPISEHNRLYWYRQTLGQGPEFLTYFQNEAQLEKSRLLSDRFSAERPKGSFSTLEIQRTEQGDSAMYLCASSTSGRYQETQYFGPGTRLLVL.

As DNA, the CDR3 is TGTGCCAGCAGTTATGGTGATGAGCAGTTCTTC. Its translation is CASSYGDEQFF. The chain is built from TRBV27 and TRBJ2-1, with D unresolved. V lost 4 bases to trimming and J lost 8 bases, with 6 bases between them. Germline V CDR1 and CDR2: MNHEY, SMNVEV (reference sequence). The CDR3 length is 11 residues.

This chain links TRBV7-9 with TRBJ1-1; D is unclear. The V end was cut by 0 bases, the J end by 12 bases, with 14 bases between. There are 13 residues in the CDR3. Germline V gives CDR1 SEHNR, CDR2 FQNEAQ (reference sequence). CDR3 sequence reads: CASSLALNPRPFF. CDR3 nucleotides: TGTGCCAGCAGCTTAGCGTTGAACCCCCGTCCTTTCTTT. The full variable domain, with the rest looked up from reference TRBV7-9 and TRBJ1-1, is DTGVSQNPRHKITKRGQNVTFRCDPISEHNRLYWYRQTLGQGPEFLTYFQNEAQLEKSRLLSDRFSAERPKGSFSTLEIQRTEQGDSAMYLCASSLALNPRPFFGQGTRLTVV.

V and J are TRBV15 and TRBJ1-5; D possibly corresponds to TRBD1 (6 bases). With 8 bases removed from V and 3 bases from J, the gap between germline ends came to 11 bases. Germline lookup yields CDR1 LNHNV and CDR2 YYDKDF (reference sequence). This CDR3 contains 13 residues. The DNA for the CDR3 is TGTGCCACCGGTTCAGGGGACAATCAGCCCCAGCATTTT. Protein product: CATGSGDNQPQHF.

J is TRBJ2-7 and V is TRBV7-9, with D uncertain. The CDR3 extends over 13 amino acids. The germline V and J ends were trimmed by 3 bases and 3 bases, with 9 bases remaining between them. The V gene's germline CDR1 is SEHNR and CDR2 FQNEAQ (reference sequence). The CDR3 DNA follows: TGTGCCAGCAGCTTTGATCCAGACTACGAGCAGTACTTC. This encodes CASSFDPDYEQYF. The whole variable domain, filled in from reference TRBV7-9 and TRBJ2-7, reads DTGVSQNPRHKITKRGQNVTFRCDPISEHNRLYWYRQTLGQGPEFLTYFQNEAQLEKSRLLSDRFSAERPKGSFSTLEIQRTEQGDSAMYLCASSFDPDYEQYFGPGTRLTVT.

Only one count was recorded for this clone. The chain combines TRBV10-2 with TRBJ1-1; D gene ambiguous. The ends were cut back, 9 bases at V and 4 bases at J, with 9 bases in the middle. CDR1 and CDR2 from the germline V gene are WSHSY and SAAADI. The CDR3 runs to 11 residues. CDR3 sequence (DNA): TGCGCCAGTTCGTCCCCCACTGAAGCTTTCTTT. Translated: CASSSPTEAFF.

The count of this clone is one. The rearrangement joins TRBV27 to TRBJ2-2; 7 bases are shared with TRBD2. V dropped 6 bases and J dropped 3; count of bases not matched to a gene: 4. The CDR3 extends over 14 amino acids. Per the germline V gene, CDR1 is MNHEY and CDR2 is SMNVEV (reference sequence). CDR3 bases: TGTGCCAGCAGGGGCGGGAGAGACACCGGGGAGCTGTTTTTT. This translates into CASRGGRDTGELFF.

The chain recombines TRBV6-5 with TRBJ1-5; D possibly corresponds to TRBD1 (5 bases). The V gene's germline CDR1 is MNHEY and CDR2 SVGAGI. V lost 2 bases, J lost 4 bases, and 12 bases lay in between. This CDR3 is built from 15 residues. CDR3 amino acids: CASSYGAGKNQPQHF. The CDR3, as DNA: TGTGCCAGCAGTTACGGTGCAGGGAAGAATCAGCCCCAGCATTTT.

The rearrangement uses TRBV5-1 and TRBJ2-7; no definite D call. The V gene's germline CDR1 is SGHRS and CDR2 YFSETQ. The CDR3 consists of 14 residues. The V and J ends lost 1 base and 5 bases respectively, with 13 bases between them. The CDR3 coding sequence is TGCGCCAGCAGCTTGCCCTCTGCCGACCACGAGCAGTACTTC. Translated, it gives CASSLPSADHEQYF.

This clone was counted a single time. This chain joins TRBV9 and TRBJ2-1; 8 bases agree with TRBD1. Germline V lookup: CDR1 SGDLS, CDR2 YYNGEE. The CDR3 runs to 15 residues. After removal of 6 bases from V and 4 bases from J, the junction contained 9 bases not matched to a gene. The chain's CDR3 is CASTQGAAPYNEQFF. CDR3 coding DNA: TGTGCCAGCACGCAGGGGGCTGCACCGTACAATGAGCAGTTCTTC.

CDR3 residues: CAISDTISYGYTF. The CDR3 DNA follows: TGTGCCATCAGTGACACAATATCCTATGGCTACACCTTC. The chain is built from TRBV10-3 and TRBJ1-2; D unclear. Trimming removed 3 bases at V and 4 bases at J, with 9 bases between. This CDR3 is 13 amino acids long. CDR1 and CDR2 (germline): ENHRY, SYGVKD.

This rearrangement joins TRBV5-6 to TRBJ2-7; D may be TRBD2 (6 bases). This CDR3 is built from 14 residues. Trimming removed 3 bases from V and 9 bases from J, with 19 bases in between. The V gene's germline CDR1 is SGHDT and CDR2 YYEEEE. The CDR3 DNA reads as TGTGCCAGCAGCTATGGGACTTATCTACGAGGGCAGTACTTC. Amino acid sequence: CASSYGTYLRGQYF.

The chain carries TRBV6-6 and TRBJ2-7; D not resolved. CDR1 is MNHNY, CDR2 SVGAGI, per germline (reference sequence). V shed 2 bases and J shed 1 base, with 9 bases lying between them. The CDR3 loop spans 14 amino acids. Here the CDR3 reads CASSYEGRSYEQYF. In DNA form, the CDR3 reads TGTGCCAGCAGTTACGAAGGCAGGTCCTACGAGCAGTACTTC.

The gene calls are TRBV11-1 and TRBJ2-7, with D possibly being TRBD1 or TRBD2 (5 bases each). CDR3 length: 14 amino acids. Germline V gives CDR1 SGHAT, CDR2 FQDESV (reference sequence). Trimming took off 5 bases at V and 3 bases at J, with 14 bases between the two ends. For the CDR3, the DNA is TGTGCCAGCAGCCCAGTGGGACCGAGCTACGAGCAGTACTTC. Its protein product is CASSPVGPSYEQYF.